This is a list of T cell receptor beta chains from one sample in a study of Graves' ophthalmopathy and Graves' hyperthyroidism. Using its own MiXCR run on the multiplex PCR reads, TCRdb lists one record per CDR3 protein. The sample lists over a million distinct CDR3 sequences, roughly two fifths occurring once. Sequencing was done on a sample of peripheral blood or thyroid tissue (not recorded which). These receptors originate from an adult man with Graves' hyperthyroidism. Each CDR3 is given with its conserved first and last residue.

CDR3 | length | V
CASSAGEYTGELFF | 14 | TRBV4-1
CASSARPGSNEKLFF | 15 | TRBV7-2
CASSQDLRTEQETQYF | 16 | TRBV5-1
CASRPDRGNTGELFF | 15 | TRBV12-3/TRBV12-4
CAGSSGTDNSPLHF | 14 | TRBV28
CASTRTGGDQEAQYF | 15 | TRBV11-3
CASSIGQGIQYF | 12 | TRBV19
CASSYSMESGANVLTF | 16 | TRBV6-5
CSARWVKRPEKLFF | 14 | TRBV20-1
CASSVDGRSNQPQHF | 15 | TRBV12-3/TRBV12-4
CASSLQGRSSGNTIYF | 16 | TRBV5-4
CASSQQGALGEQYF | 14 | TRBV5-1
CASSYSINGPYGYTF | 15 | TRBV6-5
CASSPGAGLQYEQYF | 15 | TRBV7-2
CSAAPPSGRGTGELFF | 16 | TRBV20-1
CASSDEQGANVLTF | 14 | TRBV2
CASTSATGGNTIYF | 14 | TRBV7-2
CASSRTGFGYEQYF | 14 | TRBV13
CSATSGGVLAEQYF | 14 | TRBV29-1
CSVKSSGSDPGNRPQHF | 17 | TRBV29-1
CASSQGAGGPFEQYF | 15 | TRBV4-3
CASSQEEYTEAFF | 13 | TRBV4-1
CASSLPRVSGTAGANVLTF | 19 | TRBV11-2
CASSLEVQSGANVLTF | 16 | TRBV5-1
CATHTGLSGIYEQYF | 15 | TRBV10-3